The clone carrying this T cell receptor (beta chain) has a handful of counts. The target antigen is unknown. This specimen comes from a study of cytomegalovirus exposure and HLA in healthy donors. Study results and limitations: Later analysis demonstrated an association between a missense DCLRE1C variant and TCR beta V- and J-gene trimming.

Deletions cut 5 bases from V and 11 bases from J, with 16 bases between. The germline V gene encodes CDR1 KGHSH and CDR2 LQKENI. The CDR3 extends over 13 amino acids. Researchers ran the PCR with 60 Vbeta and 13 Jbeta primers. Repertoires were generated with immunoSEQ multiplex PCR, while TCRdb's copy carries only in-frame clones and drops some. The table has 90,000 to 120,000 clones, around 77% seen once; the top ten hold 2% to 3%. The chain combines TRBV18 with TRBJ1-5, with D possibly being TRBD1 (5 bases). What was sequenced was PBMCs. The receptor comes from a man between 18 and 29 years old in good health and CMV-seronegative. CDR3 nucleotide sequence: TGTGCCAGCTCATCCACGGCCAGGGAGGCCCAGCATTTT. Protein product: CASSSTAREAQHF.